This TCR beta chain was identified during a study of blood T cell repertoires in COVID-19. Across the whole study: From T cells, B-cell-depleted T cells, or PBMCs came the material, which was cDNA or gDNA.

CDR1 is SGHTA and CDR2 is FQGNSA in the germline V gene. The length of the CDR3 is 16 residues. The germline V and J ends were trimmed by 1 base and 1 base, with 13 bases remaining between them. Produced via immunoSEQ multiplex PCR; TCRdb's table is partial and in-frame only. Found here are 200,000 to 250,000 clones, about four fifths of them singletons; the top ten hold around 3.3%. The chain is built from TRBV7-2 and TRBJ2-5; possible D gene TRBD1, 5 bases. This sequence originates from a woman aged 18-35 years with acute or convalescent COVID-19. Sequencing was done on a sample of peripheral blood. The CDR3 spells CASSLDSGPFQETQYF. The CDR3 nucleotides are TGTGCCAGCAGCTTAGATTCAGGGCCCTTCCAAGAGACCCAGTACTTC.